The 27 T cell receptor beta chains below come from one sample, sequenced in a study of T-cell memory formation after mild COVID-19. TCRdb called the 5' RACE reads again in MiXCR, with one record for every CDR3 protein. The sample includes a few hundred thousand distinct CDR3 sequences, about a sixth of them seen just once. The sequenced material came from PBMCs or a T cell subset sorted from them (not recorded which). All receptors come from a man younger than 35 who had mild COVID-19 (a few samples of this study predate the infection). Cell type and time point are not known.

The V and J genes are TRBV5-4 and TRBJ1-2; possible D gene TRBD1, 5 bases. This CDR3 region has 16 residues. Germline CDR1 reads SGHNT; CDR2 reads YYREEE (reference sequence). V gave up 6 bases and J gave up 2 bases, with 20 bases separating them. As DNA, the CDR3 is TGTGCCAGCATCGCCCTTCCGGGACGACGGAACTATGGCTACACCTTC. Amino acids: CASIALPGRRNYGYTF.

The J gene is TRBJ2-3, the V gene TRBV11-2; 8 bases match TRBD1. Trimming removed 5 bases from V and 4 bases from J; junction bases left unmatched: 17. The CDR3 contains 18 residues. Germline CDR1 SGHAT, CDR2 FQNNGV. The CDR3 is CASSLARLDRVRPDTQYF. CDR3 nucleotide sequence: TGTGCCAGCAGCCTAGCCCGATTGGACAGGGTGCGACCAGATACGCAGTATTTT.

The rearrangement links TRBV5-6 to TRBJ2-3, with TRBD1 matching 9 bases. Germline lookup yields CDR1 SGHDT and CDR2 YYEEEE. This CDR3 has 14 amino acids. The ends lost 0 bases at V and 5 bases at J; junction bases unmatched: 1. DNA of the CDR3: TGTGCCAGCAGCTTGGGACAGGGGGTAGATACGCAGTATTTT. Translating gives CASSLGQGVDTQYF.

This clonotype showed up just a few times. The V gene is TRBV20-1, the J gene TRBJ2-1; 8 bases line up with TRBD2. V was pared by 3 bases and J by 9 bases, with 4 bases of the junction left unmatched. CDR1 and CDR2 (germline): DFQATT, SNEGSKA (reference sequence). This CDR3 contains 12 residues. This CDR3 reads CSASGGAIEQFF. The CDR3 region has the DNA TGCAGTGCTAGCGGGGGGGCCATTGAGCAGTTCTTC.

Only a few counts were recorded for this clonotype. The chain has TRBV28 and TRBJ2-3; either TRBD1 or TRBD2 may fit D (5 bases each). The CDR3 length is 13 residues. Germline CDR1 and CDR2: MDHEN and SYDVKM. V lost 8 bases and J lost 5, with 14 bases in between. CDR3: CASQIGTQDTQYF. For the CDR3, the DNA is TGTGCCAGCCAAATCGGGACGCAAGATACGCAGTATTTT.

The rearrangement uses TRBV6-6 and TRBJ2-7, with a tentative D call TRBD1 (6 bases). This CDR3 comprises 12 residues. With 0 bases removed from V and 7 bases from J, the gap between germline ends came to 7 bases. Per the germline V gene, CDR1 is MNHNY and CDR2 is SVGAGI (reference sequence). DNA for the CDR3: TGTGCCAGCAGTTACTCACAGGGTGAGCAGTACTTC. Its protein product is CASSYSQGEQYF.

The chain is built from TRBV10-3 and TRBJ2-7; 11 positions match TRBD1. The V gene's germline CDR1 is ENHRY and CDR2 SYGVKD. The trim removed 3 bases at V and 7 bases at J, leaving 8 bases unmatched. The CDR3 extends over 15 amino acids. CDR3 DNA sequence: TGTGCCATCAGTGAAGGACAGGGGGCGAATTCAGAGCAGTACTTC. Its protein is CAISEGQGANSEQYF.

This clonotype showed up many times. The gene calls are TRBV7-8 and TRBJ1-3; the match to TRBD1 covers 9 bases. This CDR3 has 16 residues. Germline V CDR1 and CDR2: SGHVS, FQNEAQ. V gave up 7 bases and J gave up 0 bases; unmatched junction bases: 7. The DNA of the CDR3 is TGTGCCAGCACCGAACAGGGGGCCGTCTCTGGAAACACCATATATTTT. As protein: CASTEQGAVSGNTIYF.

This clonotype was found a few times. The chain employs TRBV6-6 and TRBJ2-7; a possible D gene is TRBD1 (5 bases). In germline, CDR1 is MNHNY, CDR2 SVGAGI (reference sequence). The V end lost 5 bases, the J end lost 0 bases, and 11 bases lay between the germline ends. The CDR3 contains 14 residues. Here the CDR3 DNA reads TGTGCCAGCAGTCTCGACAGAAACTCCTACGAGCAGTACTTC. Translating gives CASSLDRNSYEQYF.

The V gene is TRBV11-2, the J gene TRBJ2-7; 10 bases are shared with TRBD2. Per the germline V gene, CDR1 is SGHAT and CDR2 is FQNNGV. V shed 1 base, J shed 0 bases, and the junction held 6 bases outside the gene matches. The CDR3 consists of 17 residues. The CDR3 loop reads CASSLVAGGPNSYEQYF. The CDR3 DNA follows: TGTGCCAGCAGCTTAGTAGCGGGGGGACCGAACTCCTACGAGCAGTACTTC.

V gene TRBV3-1 combines with J gene TRBJ2-2; no clear D gene. The CDR3 spans 11 residues. V was shortened by 2 bases and J by 5 bases, with 0 bases between the two germline ends. Germline V gene sequence: CDR1 LGHDT, CDR2 YNNKEL (reference sequence). The CDR3 region is CASSQTGELFF. As DNA, the CDR3 is TGTGCCAGCAGCCAAACCGGGGAGCTGTTTTTT.

This chain connects TRBV6-5 to TRBJ2-7; 8 bases agree with TRBD2. There are 13 residues in the CDR3. Per the germline V gene, CDR1 is MNHEY and CDR2 is SVGAGI. Trimming at V came to 6 bases and at J to 3 bases, leaving 4 bases not matched to a gene. The CDR3 DNA reads TGTGCCAGCAGGCCCGGGGGGGGCTACGAGCAGTACTTC. Translated, it gives CASRPGGGYEQYF.

This clonotype was picked up many times. The CDR3 loop is CASSVTGDTQYF. CDR3 DNA: TGCGCCAGCAGCGTGACTGGCGATACGCAGTATTTT. The chain joins TRBV5-1 to TRBJ2-3; D gene uncertain. Trimming took 4 bases from V and 6 from J, leaving 9 bases between them. The CDR3 is made up of 12 amino acids. The germline gives CDR1 SGHRS, CDR2 YFSETQ.

The rearrangement joins TRBV9 to TRBJ2-1; D uncertain. CDR3 length: 14 amino acids. Per the germline V gene, CDR1 is SGDLS and CDR2 is YYNGEE. Trimming left V 2 bases short and J 6 bases short, with 12 bases between. The DNA of the CDR3 is TGTGCCAGCAGCGTCCGCGCCCCTAGCAATGAGCAGTTCTTC. Encoded protein: CASSVRAPSNEQFF.

V and J are TRBV12-3 or TRBV12-4 and TRBJ1-6, with TRBD1 as a possible D gene (5 bases). There are 13 residues in the CDR3. V shed 3 bases and J shed 13 bases, with 13 bases lying between them. The CDR3 nucleotides are TGTGCCAGCAGTTTGAGGGACGCTCATCCCCTCCACTTT. It encodes CASSLRDAHPLHF.

The chain recombines TRBV20-1 with TRBJ2-7; D call uncertain. Germline V gene data show CDR1 as DFQATT and CDR2 as SNEGSKA (reference sequence). The CDR3 loop spans 13 amino acids. The V end lost 1 base, the J end lost 2 bases, and 9 bases lay between the germline ends. CDR3 in amino acids: CSARGGGTYEQYV. The CDR3, as DNA: TGCAGTGCTAGAGGAGGTGGTACCTACGAGCAGTACGTC.

This clonotype has ten or more counts. V gene TRBV3-1 combines with J gene TRBJ2-5, with 8 nucleotides matching TRBD2. V lost 6 bases and J lost 4; bases outside the gene matches: 7. Germline values: CDR1 LGHDT, CDR2 YNNKEL (reference sequence). The CDR3 has 14 residues. This CDR3 is CASSFAGGGETQYF. The CDR3 bases are TGTGCCAGCAGTTTCGCGGGGGGTGGAGAGACCCAGTACTTC.

V usage is TRBV5-5 and J usage is TRBJ2-7; 7 bases match TRBD1. CDR3 length equals 15 residues. The germline V gene encodes CDR1 SGHKS and CDR2 YYEKEE (reference sequence). V was pared by 3 bases and J by 0 bases, with 6 bases of the junction left unmatched. This CDR3 reads CASSSGQPVSYEQYF. DNA of the CDR3: TGTGCCAGCAGCTCGGGACAGCCGGTCTCCTACGAGCAGTACTTC.

A few counts support this clonotype. V usage is TRBV7-6 and J usage is TRBJ1-5; D is unresolved. The length of the CDR3 is 18 residues. Germline CDR1 reads SGHVS; CDR2 reads FNYEAQ. Trimming shortened V by 5 bases and J by 0 bases, and 20 bases separated the two germline ends. The CDR3 is CASSQTFGQSYSNQPQHF. The CDR3 DNA reads as TGTGCCAGCAGCCAGACCTTTGGGCAGAGCTATAGCAATCAGCCCCAGCATTTT. Drawing the rest from reference TRBV7-6 and TRBJ1-5, the complete variable domain is GAGVSQSPRYKVTKRGQDVALRCDPISGHVSLYWYRQALGQGPEFLTYFNYEAQQDKSGLPNDRFSAERPEGSISTLTIQRTEQRDSAMYRCASSQTFGQSYSNQPQHFGDGTRLSIL.

This chain connects TRBV9 to TRBJ2-3; no clear D gene. CDR1 and CDR2 from the germline V gene are SGDLS and YYNGEE. The ends were cut back, 0 bases at V and 5 bases at J, with 7 bases in the middle. CDR3 size: 13 residues. CDR3 sequence: CASSVDLQDTQYF. The DNA for the CDR3 is TGTGCCAGCAGCGTAGATCTCCAAGATACGCAGTATTTT. The full variable domain, rest sourced from reference TRBV9 and TRBJ2-3, is DSGVTQTPKHLITATGQRVTLRCSPRSGDLSVYWYQQSLDQGLQFLIQYYNGEERAKGNILERFSAQQFPDLHSELNLSSLELGDSALYFCASSVDLQDTQYFGPGTRLTVL.

The chain has TRBV6-5 and TRBJ2-1, with 9 bases fitting TRBD2. The CDR3 is 16 residues long. The J segment lost 9 bases and the V segment lost 2 bases, leaving 11 bases of the junction unmatched. The germline V gene encodes CDR1 MNHEY and CDR2 SVGAGI. The CDR3 here is CASSYAVAGGRREQFF. The CDR3 DNA reads TGTGCCAGCAGTTACGCCGTCGCGGGGGGGCGTCGTGAGCAGTTCTTC.

This rearrangement joins TRBV7-2 to TRBJ2-5; D uncertain. The CDR3 length is 13 residues. Germline assignment: CDR1 SGHTA and CDR2 FQGNSA. V dropped 4 bases and J dropped 5 bases, with 11 bases sitting between them. The CDR3 is CASSSTALETQYF. The CDR3 DNA follows: TGTGCCAGCAGCTCTACAGCTTTGGAGACCCAGTACTTC.

This clonotype was found a few times. The V and J genes are TRBV3-1 and TRBJ2-7; weak D call: TRBD1 (5 bases). The CDR3 covers 14 residues. Germline-derived CDR1 and CDR2 are LGHDT and YNNKEL (reference sequence). V was pared by 1 base and J by 0 bases, with 7 bases between. CDR3 region: CASSQGGFSYEQYF. Written as DNA, the CDR3 is TGTGCCAGCAGCCAAGGGGGCTTCTCCTACGAGCAGTACTTC.

The CDR3 DNA sequence: TGTGCCAGCAGCGGGGGGACAGTTCCCTACGAGCAGTACGTC. Translation gives CASSGGTVPYEQYV. The chain has TRBV2 and TRBJ2-7; D tentatively reads TRBD1 or TRBD2 (7 bases each). V was trimmed by 6 bases and J by 2 bases, leaving 14 bases between them. The CDR3 runs to 14 residues. The germline CDR1 and CDR2 sequences are SNHLY and FYNNEI.

This clonotype was seen a handful of times. The chain has TRBV11-2 and TRBJ2-1; TRBD1 is a possible D gene (6 bases). V lost 4 bases and J 5 bases, leaving 18 bases between the germline ends. Germline V gives CDR1 SGHAT, CDR2 FQNNGV. This CDR3 has 16 amino acids. The CDR3 DNA follows: TGTGCCAGCAGCTCCCGGACAGAGGGGAACCACAATGAGCAGTTCTTC. It encodes CASSSRTEGNHNEQFF.

V and J are TRBV6-2 or TRBV6-3 and TRBJ1-2, with 7 bases lining up with TRBD1. The CDR3 sequence is 12 residues long. CDR1 is MNHEY and CDR2 is SVGEGT in the germline V gene. The V gene end was trimmed by 6 bases and the J gene end by 7 bases; junction bases not matched to a gene: 5. CDR3 DNA sequence: TGTGCCAGCAGGCAGGGGGAACGTGGCTACACCTTC. The encoded protein is CASRQGERGYTF.

This sequence joins TRBV5-1 and TRBJ2-1; 8 bases align to TRBD2. V shed 1 base, J shed 6 bases, and the junction held 6 bases outside the gene matches. Germline lookup yields CDR1 SGHRS and CDR2 YFSETQ. The CDR3 loop spans 15 amino acids. CDR3 residues: CASSLSVAGSNEQFF. CDR3 nucleotides: TGCGCCAGCAGCTTGTCGGTAGCGGGGAGCAATGAGCAGTTCTTC.